Below, one TCR beta chain is given with its context. Here immunoSEQ multiplex PCR was the method, and the copy in TCRdb shows in-frame clones only, minus some. The sample has about 75,000 clones, approximately 91% seen once; the top ten hold roughly 4.7%. The sample originates from a study of technical replicates of blood from a handful of donors. The CDR3 loop spans 14 amino acids. With 5 bases removed from V and 8 bases from J, the gap between germline ends came to 16 bases. CDR1 and CDR2 (germline): SGHTA, FQGNSA. Sequencing was carried out using PBMCs. The gene calls are TRBV7-2 and TRBJ1-3, with TRBD1 as a possible D gene (6 bases). The sequence came from a human donor in good health. Some clones in this sample may be carry-over from other donors' samples. The CDR3 coding sequence is TGTGCCAGCAGCACGAGGGACACTCCGGACACCATATATTTT. Amino acids: CASSTRDTPDTIYF.